This T cell receptor (beta chain) was obtained from a study of blood T cell repertoires in COVID-19. The germline V and J ends were trimmed by 4 bases and 0 bases, with 10 bases remaining between them. Germline V gene sequence: CDR1 LNHDA, CDR2 SQIVND (reference sequence). The CDR3 consists of 15 residues. Here immunoSEQ multiplex PCR was the method, and the copy in TCRdb shows in-frame clones only, minus some. The sample records fewer than 300,000 clones, 88% being singletons. The receptor comes from a woman aged 35 to 49 who had recovered from COVID-19. The sequencing input was peripheral blood. J is TRBJ1-5 and V is TRBV19, with D maybe TRBD1 (6 bases). CDR3 DNA: TGTGCCAGTAGTACAAACAGGGTTAGCAATCAGCCCCAGCATTTT. Translation: CASSTNRVSNQPQHF.